Each of the 32 T cell receptor beta chains below was sequenced from the same sample in a study of T cells in tuberculosis. The method was immunoSEQ multiplex PCR; TCRdb's version includes in-frame clones alone and lacks a portion of them. The sample carries approximately 53,000 clones, more than 90% recorded once. Stated time point: new active TB diagnosis, blood taken before or within 7 days of starting treatment. Sequencing was performed on PBMCs, taken at tuberculosis diagnosis. The receptors stem from an adult with tuberculosis.

This chain uses TRBV6-7 with TRBJ1-3, with D possibly TRBD1 on 6 matching bases. TRBV6-7 belongs to the ORF category, with a function that is uncertain. The V end was cut by 6 bases, the J end by 0 bases, with 24 bases between. The CDR3 is 19 residues long. The CDR3 DNA is TGTGCCAGCAGCTCGAAGAGTAAGGACAGTCATCGCTCTGGAAACACCATATATTTT. This gives the protein CASSSKSKDSHRSGNTIYF.

The rearrangement uses TRBV19 and TRBJ2-7; TRBD2 matches 13 bases. Trimming removed 5 bases from V and 7 bases from J; junction bases left unmatched: 5. Germline lookup yields CDR1 LNHDA and CDR2 SQIVND (reference sequence). This CDR3 is built from 14 residues. The chain's CDR3 is CASSRTSGSREQYF. CDR3 DNA: TGTGCCAGTAGTCGGACTAGCGGGAGTAGGGAGCAGTACTTC.

This clone was seen once. CDR3 sequence (DNA): TGTGCCAGCAGCCTAGGGACAGCACTTTATGGCTACACCTTC. Amino acids: CASSLGTALYGYTF. The rearrangement links TRBV5-4 to TRBJ1-2; 7 bases map to TRBD1. The CDR3 is 14 residues long. CDR1 is SGHNT, CDR2 YYREEE, per germline (reference sequence). With 4 bases clipped from V and 5 bases from J, the junction kept 8 bases outside the gene matches.

The gene calls are TRBV4-1 and TRBJ1-2, with D hard to call. The germline V gene encodes CDR1 MGHRA and CDR2 YSYEKL. This CDR3 region has 13 residues. V lost 0 bases and J 4 bases, leaving 6 bases between the germline ends. The chain's CDR3 is CASSQDSVYGYTF. The CDR3 DNA follows: TGCGCCAGCAGCCAAGACAGCGTCTATGGCTACACCTTC.

This clone was seen just once. This chain links TRBV10-3 with TRBJ2-2, with D possibly being TRBD1 (5 bases). The V gene's germline CDR1 is ENHRY and CDR2 SYGVKD. The CDR3 is made up of 15 amino acids. V lost 2 bases and J 7 bases, leaving 14 bases between the germline ends. The CDR3 region is CAISEVVAGNGELFF. In DNA, the CDR3 is TGTGCCATCAGTGAGGTGGTGGCAGGGAACGGGGAGCTGTTTTTT.

The chain couples TRBV19 to TRBJ1-5, with D uncertain. This CDR3 is built from 12 residues. CDR1 LNHDA and CDR2 SQIVND come from the germline V gene (reference sequence). The germline V and J ends were trimmed by 3 bases and 9 bases, with 9 bases remaining between them. The CDR3 DNA reads TGTGCCAGTAGTATCGCGGCCTCGCCCCAGCATTTT. The encoded protein is CASSIAASPQHF.

The chain uses TRBV9 and TRBJ1-2; D perhaps matches TRBD1 (6 bases). Per the germline V gene, CDR1 is SGDLS and CDR2 is YYNGEE. V lost 3 bases and J 7 bases, leaving 19 bases between the germline ends. The CDR3 covers 15 residues. For the CDR3, the DNA is TGTGCCAGCAGCGCTCAAAGGGAAGGCAGGGGTGGCTACACCTTC. Protein product: CASSAQREGRGGYTF.

The chain has TRBV27 and TRBJ1-2; 7 bases line up with TRBD1. Germline-derived CDR1 and CDR2 are MNHEY and SMNVEV (reference sequence). Unmatched junction bases numbered 7, after V lost 4 bases and J lost 5 bases. The CDR3 length is 14 residues. CDR3 sequence reads: CASSWSQGRYGYTF. CDR3 sequence (DNA): TGTGCCAGCAGTTGGTCACAGGGGAGGTATGGCTACACCTTC.

V is TRBV6-5 and J is TRBJ1-3; possibly TRBD1 for D (6 bases). V was trimmed by 6 bases and J by 1 base, leaving 10 bases between them. The CDR3 sequence is 14 residues long. Germline V lookup: CDR1 MNHEY, CDR2 SVGAGI. CDR3 in amino acids: CASRSTGSGNTIYF. The CDR3 region has the DNA TGTGCCAGCAGATCAACAGGGTCTGGAAACACCATATATTTT.

The V call is TRBV5-1, the J call TRBJ2-3; D remains ambiguous. The CDR3 length is 13 residues. V lost 1 base and J lost 3, with 6 bases in between. From germline, CDR1 is SGHRS and CDR2 YFSETQ. CDR3 nucleotide sequence: TGCGCCAGCAGCTTGTTACAGACAGATACGCAGTATTTT. Translation: CASSLLQTDTQYF.

V is TRBV7-6 and J is TRBJ2-3; possibly TRBD2 for D (6 bases). Per the germline V gene, CDR1 is SGHVS and CDR2 is FNYEAQ. Trimming removed 3 bases at V and 1 base at J, with 14 bases between. CDR3 length equals 16 residues. CDR3 loop: CASSLGVAAGTDTQYF. The CDR3 nucleotides read TGTGCCAGCAGCTTGGGGGTAGCGGCAGGCACAGATACGCAGTATTTT.

The chain employs TRBV5-4 and TRBJ2-3, with 8 bases fitting TRBD2. The V segment lost 0 bases and the J segment 0 bases; nucleotides outside the gene matches: 6. The CDR3 consists of 17 residues. The germline CDR1 and CDR2 sequences are SGHNT and YYREEE (reference sequence). The CDR3 DNA is TGTGCCAGCAGCTTGGGACTAGCGAGAACTAGCACAGATACGCAGTATTTT. It yields the protein CASSLGLARTSTDTQYF.

The gene calls are TRBV19 and TRBJ1-1; weak D call: TRBD1 (5 bases). Germline V CDR1 and CDR2: LNHDA, SQIVND (reference sequence). The CDR3 contains 16 residues. V shed 3 bases and J shed 5 bases, with 19 bases lying between them. CDR3 sequence: CASSIRGASYPTEAFF. The CDR3 DNA sequence: TGTGCCAGTAGTATCCGTGGGGCGAGTTATCCGACTGAAGCTTTCTTT.

J is TRBJ2-3 and V is TRBV4-3; unclear D gene. This CDR3 contains 15 residues. With 0 bases removed from V and 0 bases from J, the gap between germline ends came to 7 bases. Germline values: CDR1 LGHNA, CDR2 YSLEER. The CDR3 DNA sequence: TGCGCCAGCAGCCAAGACGGTGCTAGCACAGATACGCAGTATTTT. Encoded protein: CASSQDGASTDTQYF.

The chain uses TRBV5-6 and TRBJ2-1; TRBD1 matches 7 bases. Germline V gene data show CDR1 as SGHDT and CDR2 as YYEEEE. The V and J ends lost 3 bases and 9 bases, in that order; junction bases with no gene match: 18. The CDR3 has 17 residues. The CDR3 region has the DNA TGTGCCAGCAGCTCCCTATCCGGGACAGCCATCGAGGGTGAGCAGTTCTTC. Amino acids: CASSSLSGTAIEGEQFF.

The chain combines TRBV29-1 with TRBJ2-7; 7 bases are a match to TRBD1. The CDR3 runs 12 residues. The junction had 5 bases not matched to a gene; V was cut back by 6 bases and J by 3 bases. Germline CDR1 is SQVTM and CDR2 is ANQGSEA. CDR3 amino acids: CSVWTGSYEQYF. CDR3 bases: TGCAGCGTGTGGACAGGCAGCTACGAGCAGTACTTC.

This rearrangement joins TRBV28 to TRBJ1-1; D is ambiguous. The ends were cut back, 2 bases at V and 0 bases at J, with 19 bases in the middle. The CDR3 has 18 residues. CDR1 is MDHEN and CDR2 is SYDVKM in the germline V gene. The CDR3 reads CASSLTQLVREMNTEAFF. In nucleotides, the CDR3 is TGTGCCAGCAGTTTAACGCAGCTCGTTAGGGAGATGAACACTGAAGCTTTCTTT. Full variable domain (rest looked up from reference TRBV28 and TRBJ1-1): DVKVTQSSRYLVKRTGEKVFLECVQDMDHENMFWYRQDPGLGLRLIYFSYDVKMKEKGDIPEGYSVSREKKERFSLILESASTNQTSMYLCASSLTQLVREMNTEAFFGQGTRLTVV.

The rearrangement uses TRBV5-1 and TRBJ2-5, with 8 positions matching TRBD1. Germline CDR1 is SGHRS and CDR2 is YFSETQ. The V segment lost 2 bases and the J segment 5 bases; nucleotides outside the gene matches: 5. There are 14 residues in the CDR3. CDR3: CASSLQGVGETQYF. In DNA, the CDR3 is TGCGCCAGCAGCTTACAGGGGGTCGGGGAGACCCAGTACTTC.

V and J are TRBV19 and TRBJ2-2, with 9 bases that match TRBD1. Per germline, CDR1 LNHDA and CDR2 SQIVND (reference sequence). Trimming removed 6 bases from V and 7 bases from J; junction bases left unmatched: 9. The CDR3 sequence is 15 residues long. The CDR3 loop is CASSLRDRAGGELFF. The CDR3, as DNA: TGTGCCAGTAGCCTCCGGGACAGGGCAGGCGGGGAGCTGTTTTTT.

The chain couples TRBV7-2 to TRBJ2-3; 8 bases align to TRBD2. Germline values: CDR1 SGHTA, CDR2 FQGNSA. The CDR3 has 13 residues. V lost 0 bases, J lost 11 bases, and 4 bases stayed unmatched. CDR3 sequence: CASSLAPGGVQYF. For the CDR3, the DNA is TGTGCCAGCAGCTTAGCGCCCGGGGGGGTGCAGTATTTT.

About this clone: Other DNA sequences from this sample encode an identical CDR3 as well. V gene TRBV5-1 combines with J gene TRBJ2-1; 10 bases map to TRBD2. The V and J ends lost 7 bases and 4 bases, in that order; junction bases with no gene match: 5. The CDR3 is 14 amino acids. Germline V CDR1 and CDR2: SGHRS, YFSETQ. In DNA form, the CDR3 reads TGCGCCAGCCGGGGGACTAGCGTTTACAATGAGCAGTTCTTC. Protein sequence: CASRGTSVYNEQFF.

The CDR3 DNA reads as TGTGCCAGCAGCTTGGCAGGGTATCGAGATCAGCCCCAGCATTTT. This gives the protein CASSLAGYRDQPQHF. This chain links TRBV5-6 with TRBJ1-5; TRBD1 might be the D (5 bases). The CDR3 sequence is 15 residues long. CDR1 is SGHDT and CDR2 is YYEEEE in the germline V gene. The V end lost 0 bases, the J end lost 5 bases, and 12 bases lay between the germline ends. Full variable domain (rest looked up from reference TRBV5-6 and TRBJ1-5): DAGVTQSPTHLIKTRGQQVTLRCSPKSGHDTVSWYQQALGQGPQFIFQYYEEEERQRGNFPDRFSGHQFPNYSSELNVNALLLGDSALYLCASSLAGYRDQPQHFGDGTRLSIL.

This rearrangement joins TRBV5-4 to TRBJ2-7; 11 positions match TRBD2. Germline V CDR1 and CDR2: SGHNT, YYREEE (reference sequence). Trimming cost V 2 bases and J 3 bases; bases outside gene matches: 1. The CDR3 consists of 14 residues. In nucleotides, the CDR3 is TGTGCCAGCAGCTTCGGACTAGCGGGCTACGAGCAGTACTTC. It translates to CASSFGLAGYEQYF.

The chain couples TRBV9 to TRBJ1-1; D uncertain. Germline V lookup: CDR1 SGDLS, CDR2 YYNGEE. V dropped 3 bases and J dropped 2 bases, with 8 bases sitting between them. There are 13 residues in the CDR3. The CDR3 loop reads CASSAGFNTEAFF. CDR3 in DNA: TGTGCCAGCAGCGCGGGGTTCAACACTGAAGCTTTCTTT.

This rearrangement joins TRBV4-1 to TRBJ2-3; no clear D. The CDR3 has 13 amino acids. Germline CDR1 reads MGHRA; CDR2 reads YSYEKL. The V end was cut by 1 base, the J end by 4 bases, with 6 bases between. The chain's CDR3 is CASSQVDSDTQYF. Here the CDR3 DNA reads TGCGCCAGCAGCCAAGTAGATTCAGATACGCAGTATTTT.

V is TRBV5-1 and J is TRBJ2-5; D perhaps matches TRBD2 (6 bases). The germline V and J ends were trimmed by 1 base and 4 bases, with 8 bases remaining between them. The germline CDR1 and CDR2 sequences are SGHRS and YFSETQ. This CDR3 spans 13 amino acids. The CDR3 DNA reads as TGCGCCAGCAGCTTGCCCGGGAGAGAGACCCAGTACTTC. Translation gives CASSLPGRETQYF. Full variable domain (missing parts from reference TRBV5-1 and TRBJ2-5): KAGVTQTPRYLIKTRGQQVTLSCSPISGHRSVSWYQQTPGQGLQFLFEYFSETQRNKGNFPGRFSGRQFSNSRSEMNVSTLELGDSALYLCASSLPGRETQYFGPGTRLLVL.

The chain links TRBV28 to TRBJ2-7; 8 nucleotides agree with TRBD1. The CDR3 covers 14 residues. CDR1 MDHEN and CDR2 SYDVKM come from the germline V gene. Trimming cost V 6 bases and J 9 bases; bases outside gene matches: 13. The CDR3 is CASSHPGQGMTQYF. Here the CDR3 DNA reads TGTGCCAGCAGCCATCCAGGACAGGGAATGACGCAGTACTTC.

The chain joins TRBV2 to TRBJ1-1; D not resolved. The CDR3 has 14 residues. Trimming removed 2 bases at V and 6 bases at J, with 13 bases between. CDR1 is SNHLY, CDR2 FYNNEI, per germline. CDR3 sequence reads: CASSESTLRAEAFF. The CDR3 DNA reads as TGTGCCAGCAGTGAATCCACGCTGAGGGCTGAAGCTTTCTTT.

Details on this clone: A junction end diverges from the germline sequence, so it may reflect a read error. The chain recombines TRBV28 with TRBJ1-1; 7 nucleotides line up with TRBD1. There are 14 residues in the CDR3. In germline, CDR1 is MDHEN, CDR2 SYDVKM. The CDR3, as DNA: TGTGCCAGCAGTTTGATACAGGGGAACCCTGAAGCTTTCTTT. It codes for CASSLIQGNPEAFF.

The V call is TRBV4-3, the J call TRBJ1-2; D possibly corresponds to TRBD1 (6 bases). The CDR3 runs to 18 residues. Trimming took 1 base from V and 6 from J, leaving 24 bases between them. The germline V gene has CDR1 LGHNA and CDR2 YSLEER. This CDR3 is CASSQGEAGQGIVHGYTF. The CDR3 DNA follows: TGCGCCAGCAGCCAAGGGGAAGCAGGGCAGGGGATTGTTCATGGCTACACCTTC.

The chain links TRBV7-9 to TRBJ2-1; 8 positions agree with TRBD1. The V segment lost 5 bases and the J segment 1 base; nucleotides outside the gene matches: 7. The CDR3 consists of 16 residues. Looked up from germline, CDR1 is SEHNR and CDR2 is FQNEAQ (reference sequence). The CDR3 DNA is TGTGCCAGCAGCGGATACAGGGGGTCGTCCTACAATGAGCAGTTCTTC. Translating it yields CASSGYRGSSYNEQFF. The variable domain in full, completed from reference TRBV7-9 and TRBJ2-1, reads DTGVSQNPRHKITKRGQNVTFRCDPISEHNRLYWYRQTLGQGPEFLTYFQNEAQLEKSRLLSDRFSAERPKGSFSTLEIQRTEQGDSAMYLCASSGYRGSSYNEQFFGPGTRLTVL.

The rearrangement uses TRBV19 and TRBJ1-1; unclear D gene. Trimming stripped 3 bases from V and 5 bases from J, with 10 bases between. The CDR3 is 13 amino acids. CDR1 is LNHDA, CDR2 SQIVND, per germline (reference sequence). CDR3 region: CASSIFRGTEAFF. Here the CDR3 DNA reads TGTGCCAGTAGTATTTTCAGAGGAACTGAAGCTTTCTTT.